A selection of T cell receptor beta chains follows, all from one sample in a study of Graves' ophthalmopathy and Graves' hyperthyroidism. TCRdb called the multiplex PCR reads again in MiXCR, with one record for every CDR3 protein. The sample records over 150,000 distinct CDR3 sequences, approximately 40% being singletons. The sample was peripheral blood. These receptors were collected from a woman aged 40 to 50 with Graves' ophthalmopathy. Each CDR3 is given with its conserved first and last residue. Each record gives: V gene, D gene, J gene, clone size, CDR3 protein, CDR3 DNA. The D gene is left open where the match is weak. Rows give clone size only sometimes, using once, few, many, or a class for an expanded clone.

TRBV7-9,TRBD1,TRBJ1-6,many,CASSERQGSYSPLHF,TGTGCCAGCAGCGAACGACAGGGATCGTATTCACCCCTCCACTTT
TRBV7-6,.,TRBJ2-7,.,CASSSELGDVPSEQYF,TGTGCCAGCAGCTCAGAGTTGGGGGACGTACCCAGCGAGCAGTACTTC
TRBV20-1,.,TRBJ2-5,many,CSASGPGVETQYF,TGCAGTGCTAGTGGGCCGGGGGTAGAGACCCAGTACTTC
TRBV12-3/TRBV12-4,.,TRBJ1-1,.,CASRSGDMNTEAFF,TGTGCCAGCAGGTCAGGGGATATGAACACTGAAGCTTTCTTT
TRBV19,TRBD1,TRBJ1-1,many,CASSTGQGDTEAFF,TGTGCCAGTAGTACGGGACAGGGGGATACTGAAGCTTTCTTT
TRBV28,.,TRBJ2-7,many,CASSTYEQYF,TGTGCCAGCAGTACCTACGAGCAGTACTTC
TRBV24-1,.,TRBJ1-1,many,CATSDSQVGGTEAFF,TGTGCCACCAGTGATTCACAGGTTGGGGGCACTGAAGCTTTCTTT
TRBV7-7,.,TRBJ2-3,many,CASSSQGLSTDTQYF,TGTGCTAGCAGCTCACAGGGCTTAAGCACAGATACGCAGTATTTT
TRBV28,.,TRBJ2-7,many,CASSPPFLWHEQYF,TGTGCCAGCAGTCCCCCATTTCTGTGGCACGAGCAGTACTTC
TRBV5-1,.,TRBJ1-3,many,CASSLGAARGNTIYF,TGCGCCAGCAGCTTGGGCGCGGCAAGAGGAAACACCATATATTTT